A single sample gave rise to the 19 T cell receptor beta chains below, sequenced in a study of beta chain features in type 1 diabetes. cDNA synthesis used the whole RNA isolate, giving expressed TCRB sequences. Generated by immunoSEQ multiplex PCR, the TCRdb table keeps only in-frame clones and is missing some. The repertoire includes 500,000 to 700,000 clones, less than 20% of them detected once, and 0.09% to 0.095% sits in the top ten. The sequenced sample consisted of naive CD4+ T cells from blood. These receptors came from a man between 18 and 29 years old in good health.

The V call is TRBV5-4, the J call TRBJ2-7, with no clear D. This CDR3 is 14 amino acids long. With 4 bases removed from V and 1 base from J, the gap between germline ends came to 12 bases. From germline, CDR1 is SGHNT and CDR2 YYREEE (reference sequence). CDR3 loop: CASSRSAGSYEQYF. CDR3 DNA sequence: TGTGCCAGCAGCCGGTCTGCCGGGTCCTACGAGCAGTACTTC.

This clone came up a few times. The rearrangement uses TRBV5-4 and TRBJ1-1, with D perhaps TRBD1 (6 bases). The germline CDR1 and CDR2 sequences are SGHNT and YYREEE (reference sequence). Trimming took off 4 bases at V and 6 bases at J, with 13 bases between the two ends. This CDR3 region has 13 residues. CDR3 region: CASSLTGIAEAFF. The DNA for the CDR3 is TGTGCCAGCAGCCTCACAGGGATAGCTGAAGCTTTCTTT.

This clone showed up just a few times. This chain uses TRBV9 with TRBJ2-1, with 8 bases that match TRBD1. Germline loops: CDR1 SGDLS, CDR2 YYNGEE. The CDR3 has 14 amino acids. Trimming at V came to 9 bases and at J to 2 bases, leaving 7 bases not matched to a gene. CDR3: CATARGQAYNEQFF. The CDR3 DNA reads TGTGCCACTGCCCGGGGACAGGCCTACAATGAGCAGTTCTTC.

This clone came up a few times. The V call is TRBV29-1, the J call TRBJ1-2; 11 bases agree with TRBD1. Germline loops: CDR1 SQVTM, CDR2 ANQGSEA. After removal of 5 bases from V and 3 bases from J, the junction contained 5 bases not matched to a gene. There are 14 residues in the CDR3. In nucleotides, the CDR3 is TGCAGCGTTCAGGACAGGGGGCATGACTATGGCTACACCTTC. Translated, it gives CSVQDRGHDYGYTF.

The chain recombines TRBV4-3 with TRBJ2-5; D is ambiguous. V was cut by 0 bases and J by 4 bases, with 12 bases left in between. Germline CDR1 and CDR2: LGHNA and YSLEER. The CDR3 totals 15 residues. CDR3 residues: CASSQEPGYLETQYF. Written as DNA, the CDR3 is TGCGCCAGCAGCCAAGAGCCCGGGTATCTAGAGACCCAGTACTTC.

This clone has a handful of counts. The chain recombines TRBV5-6 with TRBJ2-1; D unresolved. Germline V gives CDR1 SGHDT, CDR2 YYEEEE. V shed 1 base and J shed 0 bases, with 14 bases lying between them. The CDR3 runs to 17 residues. CDR3 loop: CASSLRNLDRSYNEQFF. DNA for the CDR3: TGTGCCAGCAGCTTGCGTAACTTGGACCGCTCCTACAATGAGCAGTTCTTC. Complete variable domain (other parts from reference TRBV5-6 and TRBJ2-1): DAGVTQSPTHLIKTRGQQVTLRCSPKSGHDTVSWYQQALGQGPQFIFQYYEEEERQRGNFPDRFSGHQFPNYSSELNVNALLLGDSALYLCASSLRNLDRSYNEQFFGPGTRLTVL.

This clone was seen only a few times. The V gene is TRBV6-1, the J gene TRBJ2-4; no clear D. Germline V lookup: CDR1 MNHNS, CDR2 SASEGT. This CDR3 region has 14 residues. Trimming stripped 2 bases from V and 0 bases from J, with 5 bases between. Here the CDR3 DNA reads TGTGCCAGCAGTGAACAGATAGCCAAAAACATTCAGTACTTC. Protein: CASSEQIAKNIQYF.

CDR3 coding DNA: TGTGCCAGCAGACGAGGGAACCAGGGTGTAGAGCAGTACTTC. This sequence encodes CASRRGNQGVEQYF. V gene TRBV6-5 combines with J gene TRBJ2-7; the D call may be TRBD1 or TRBD2 (5 bases each). The length of the CDR3 is 14 residues. In germline, CDR1 is MNHEY, CDR2 SVGAGI. Trimming left V 6 bases short and J 7 bases short, with 19 bases between.

This clone was recorded a few times. The chain joins TRBV7-2 to TRBJ1-4; TRBD1 agrees at 11 bases. The germline gives CDR1 SGHTA, CDR2 FQGNSA. This CDR3 region has 14 residues. V lost 3 bases and J lost 8; bases outside the gene matches: 2. The CDR3 bases are TGTGCCAGCAGCTTTAGGACAGGGGGCGAAAAACTGTTTTTT. Encoded protein: CASSFRTGGEKLFF.

This clone has just a few counts. The V and J genes are TRBV6-6 and TRBJ1-1; D is unclear. Deletions cut 4 bases from V and 1 base from J, with 7 bases between. Germline assignment: CDR1 MNHNY and CDR2 SVGAGI (reference sequence). The CDR3 has 13 amino acids. CDR3 region: CASSSYKNTEAFF. DNA for the CDR3: TGTGCCAGCAGTTCATACAAGAACACTGAAGCTTTCTTT.

The chain couples TRBV10-3 to TRBJ2-7; 10 positions agree with TRBD1. Per the germline V gene, CDR1 is ENHRY and CDR2 is SYGVKD. V gave up 3 bases and J gave up 1 base; unmatched junction bases: 6. The CDR3 runs 16 residues. CDR3 residues: CAISDVRDRGSYEQYF. In DNA, the CDR3 is TGTGCCATCAGTGATGTTAGGGACAGGGGATCCTACGAGCAGTACTTC.

The chain joins TRBV14 to TRBJ2-5; D unresolved. The CDR3 runs to 16 residues. Germline-derived CDR1 and CDR2 are SGHDN and FVKESK. With 0 bases removed from V and 5 bases from J, the gap between germline ends came to 16 bases. The CDR3 nucleotides read TGTGCCAGCAGCCAAGACGCGGTCCGGCTCCTGGAGACCCAGTACTTC. Residues: CASSQDAVRLLETQYF.

This clone was seen only a few times. The CDR3 is CSAPTSGRAGGTDTQYF. CDR3 bases: TGCAGCGCTCCAACTAGCGGGAGAGCCGGGGGCACAGATACGCAGTATTTT. V and J are TRBV29-1 and TRBJ2-3, with 11 nucleotides matching TRBD2. Trimming at V came to 7 bases and at J to 1 base, leaving 13 bases not matched to a gene. Per the germline V gene, CDR1 is SQVTM and CDR2 is ANQGSEA. This CDR3 comprises 17 residues.

Points on this clone: In the same sample, other DNA sequences code for this CDR3. This sequence joins TRBV5-1 and TRBJ2-3; 9 nucleotides line up with TRBD2. From germline, CDR1 is SGHRS and CDR2 YFSETQ. With 2 bases clipped from V and 0 bases from J, the junction kept 1 base outside the gene matches. The CDR3 contains 15 residues. The CDR3 here is CASSFTSGSTDTQYF. DNA of the CDR3: TGCGCCAGCAGCTTTACTAGCGGGAGCACAGATACGCAGTATTTT.

Note on this clone: Other nucleotide sequences in the sample specify the same CDR3. The rearrangement uses TRBV5-1 and TRBJ1-6, with D possibly TRBD1 on 5 matching bases. Germline V lookup: CDR1 SGHRS, CDR2 YFSETQ. The V end lost 0 bases, the J end lost 10 bases, and 8 bases lay between the germline ends. The CDR3 runs 13 residues. The CDR3 coding sequence is TGCGCCAGCAGCTTGGCAGGGAGGTCACCCCTCCACTTT. Translation: CASSLAGRSPLHF.

The chain couples TRBV25-1 to TRBJ2-3; D may be TRBD1 (5 bases). This CDR3 comprises 15 residues. Trimming left V 4 bases short and J 4 bases short, with 15 bases between. Germline CDR1 MGHDK, CDR2 SYGVNS. In nucleotides, the CDR3 is TGTGCCAGCAGTGGGACGGCAGGGAAGGCAGATACGCAGTATTTT. Translated: CASSGTAGKADTQYF. Complete variable domain (other parts from reference TRBV25-1 and TRBJ2-3): EADIYQTPRYLVIGTGKKITLECSQTMGHDKMYWYQQDPGMELHLIHYSYGVNSTEKGDLSSESTVSRIRTEHFPLTLESARPSHTSQYLCASSGTAGKADTQYFGPGTRLTVL.

This clone was detected a few times. The V and J genes are TRBV10-3 and TRBJ2-1, with D possibly being TRBD1 (5 bases). The CDR3 length is 15 residues. The V and J ends lost 2 bases and 2 bases respectively, with 10 bases between them. Germline lookup yields CDR1 ENHRY and CDR2 SYGVKD. CDR3 sequence reads: CAISEPVGAYNEQFF. The CDR3 nucleotides read TGTGCCATCAGTGAGCCTGTAGGGGCCTACAATGAGCAGTTCTTC.

This clone was recorded a few times. The V and J genes are TRBV7-2 and TRBJ2-3, with no clear D. Trimming removed 2 bases from V and 1 base from J, with 7 bases in between. CDR1 and CDR2 from the germline V gene are SGHTA and FQGNSA. The CDR3 runs 14 residues. The DNA of the CDR3 is TGTGCCAGCAGCTTACAACCGGGCACAGATACGCAGTATTTT. It translates to CASSLQPGTDTQYF.

This clone was seen more than once but under ten times. The chain recombines TRBV23-1 with TRBJ2-4, with TRBD2 matching 8 bases. TRBV23-1 is marked as an open reading frame, function uncertain. The CDR3 is 18 residues long. V shed 4 bases, J shed 6 bases, and the junction held 17 bases outside the gene matches. The CDR3: CASSPRTTSGSAVNIQYF. The CDR3 DNA follows: TGCGCCAGCAGTCCGCGAACCACTAGCGGCTCAGCAGTAAACATTCAGTACTTC.